This TCR beta chain stems from a study of blood T cell repertoires in COVID-19. The junction had 9 bases not matched to a gene; V was cut back by 5 bases and J by 5 bases. This CDR3 is built from 16 residues. CDR1 is MGHRA, CDR2 YSYEKL, per germline. Profiled with immunoSEQ multiplex PCR; TCRdb holds only in-frame clones, not every one. This sample yields 200,000 to 250,000 clones, of which around four fifths are seen a single time; 15% to 20% belongs to the top ten. This sequence joins TRBV4-1 and TRBJ2-5; 12 bases are shared with TRBD2. Sequenced material: peripheral blood. The origin of this receptor is a woman aged 80 or older with active or convalescent COVID-19. The CDR3 nucleotides are TGCGCCAGCAGCGGACCTAGCGGGAGGGTCGGGGAGACCCAGTACTTC. Protein sequence: CASSGPSGRVGETQYF.